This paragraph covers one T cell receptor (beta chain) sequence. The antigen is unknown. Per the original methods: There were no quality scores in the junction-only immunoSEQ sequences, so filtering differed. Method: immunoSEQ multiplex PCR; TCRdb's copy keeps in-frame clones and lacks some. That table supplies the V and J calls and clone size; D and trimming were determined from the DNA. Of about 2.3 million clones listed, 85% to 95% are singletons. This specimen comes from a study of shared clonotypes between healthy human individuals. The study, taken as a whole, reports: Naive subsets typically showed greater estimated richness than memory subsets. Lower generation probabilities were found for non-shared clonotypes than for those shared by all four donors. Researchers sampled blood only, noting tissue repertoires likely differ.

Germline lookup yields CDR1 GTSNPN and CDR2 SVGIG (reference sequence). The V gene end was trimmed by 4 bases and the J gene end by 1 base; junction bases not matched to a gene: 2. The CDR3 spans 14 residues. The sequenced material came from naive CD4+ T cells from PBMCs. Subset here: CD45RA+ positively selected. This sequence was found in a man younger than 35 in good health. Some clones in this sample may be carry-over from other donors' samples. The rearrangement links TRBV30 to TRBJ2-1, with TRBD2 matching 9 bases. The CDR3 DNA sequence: TGTGCCTGGACTAGCGGGATGTCCTACAATGAGCAGTTCTTC. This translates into CAWTSGMSYNEQFF.